Presented here are 20 T cell receptor beta chains from one specimen sequenced in a study of memory CD4+ T cells and cytomegalovirus serostatus. This table comes from immunoSEQ multiplex PCR, and its TCRdb copy is limited to in-frame clones, with some not included. The sample carries about 52,000 clones, about three quarters recorded once. The sort gate was single viable CD3+CD4+CD8-CD45RO+ cells for memory CD4+ T cells. Specimen: memory CD4+ T cells from blood. Receptors were obtained from an adult in good health and CMV-seropositive.

CDR3 DNA: TGTGCCAGCAGGATGAATAATTCACCCCTCCACTTT. Amino acid sequence: CASRMNNSPLHF. The chain is built from TRBV19 and TRBJ1-6; no definite D call. The ends were cut back, 9 bases at V and 5 bases at J, with 8 bases in the middle. This CDR3 spans 12 amino acids. Germline lookup yields CDR1 LNHDA and CDR2 SQIVND (reference sequence).

The J gene is TRBJ2-6, the V gene TRBV7-9; possible D gene TRBD2, 5 bases. Germline V CDR1 and CDR2: SEHNR, FQNEAQ (reference sequence). The CDR3 loop spans 15 amino acids. V lost 5 bases and J lost 4, with 12 bases in between. CDR3 protein: CASSPLAAGANVLTF. Written as DNA, the CDR3 is TGTGCCAGCAGCCCCCTAGCCGCCGGGGCCAACGTCCTGACTTTC.

This chain connects TRBV5-1 to TRBJ2-7; 12 bases match TRBD2. The CDR3 is 15 residues long. The J segment lost 0 bases and the V segment lost 3 bases, leaving 1 base of the junction unmatched. CDR1 SGHRS and CDR2 YFSETQ come from the germline V gene. The CDR3 loop reads CASSWTSGASYEQYF. In DNA, the CDR3 is TGCGCCAGCAGCTGGACTAGCGGGGCCTCCTACGAGCAGTACTTC.

The chain is built from TRBV29-1 and TRBJ1-3, with no clear D. The CDR3 has 13 residues. V lost 4 bases and J lost 1, with 8 bases in between. Looked up from germline, CDR1 is SQVTM and CDR2 is ANQGSEA. CDR3 in amino acids: CSVVSGSGNTIYF. The CDR3 DNA is TGCAGCGTTGTGTCAGGTTCTGGAAACACCATATATTTT. Complete variable domain (other parts from reference TRBV29-1 and TRBJ1-3): SAVISQKPSRDICQRGTSLTIQCQVDSQVTMMFWYRQQPGQSLTLIATANQGSEATYESGFVIDKFPISRPNLTFSTLTVSNMSPEDSSIYLCSVVSGSGNTIYFGEGSWLTVV.

Concerning this clone: The junction shows a germline mismatch at one end, possibly a read error. V and J are TRBV7-7 and TRBJ2-5, with D tentatively TRBD2 (6 bases). This CDR3 region has 15 residues. CDR1 is SSHAT and CDR2 is FNYEAQ in the germline V gene (reference sequence). The CDR3 here is CASSLAAHLQETQYF. CDR3 coding DNA: TGTGCTAGCAGCTTAGCGGCACACCTTCAAGAGACCCAGTACTTC.

This clone showed up just a few times. The J gene is TRBJ2-1, the V gene TRBV28, with a weak D call TRBD2 (6 bases). V lost 3 bases, J lost 0 bases, and 12 bases lay in between. This CDR3 contains 16 residues. In germline, CDR1 is MDHEN, CDR2 SYDVKM. The CDR3 DNA reads TGTGCCAGCAGTTTGGCTAGCGCGAGCTCCTACAATGAGCAGTTCTTC. Protein product: CASSLASASSYNEQFF.

This rearrangement joins TRBV11-3 to TRBJ2-1; D may be TRBD1 or TRBD2 (6 bases each). This CDR3 contains 15 residues. V was cut by 1 base and J by 9 bases, with 16 bases left in between. The germline V gene encodes CDR1 SGHNT and CDR2 YENEEA. The CDR3 coding sequence is TGTGCCAGCAGCTTAGGCGGGATAGGGGGGAGTGAGCAGTTCTTC. This codes for CASSLGGIGGSEQFF.

This clone has only one observation. The chain has TRBV6-5 and TRBJ2-7, with 10 positions matching TRBD2. The CDR3 is 15 residues long. Germline assignment: CDR1 MNHEY and CDR2 SVGAGI. The J segment lost 6 bases and the V segment lost 6 bases, leaving 11 bases of the junction unmatched. The CDR3 DNA is TGTGCCAGCAGACCTAGCGGGAGTTTCTATAGCGAGCAGTACTTC. The encoded protein is CASRPSGSFYSEQYF.

The chain couples TRBV11-2 to TRBJ1-3; tentatively, D is TRBD1 (6 bases). Trimming took off 5 bases at V and 0 bases at J, with 8 bases between the two ends. CDR1 is SGHAT, CDR2 FQNNGV, per germline. The CDR3 runs 14 residues. The CDR3: CASSTGASGNTIYF. DNA of the CDR3: TGTGCCAGCAGCACGGGGGCCTCTGGAAACACCATATATTTT.

The chain employs TRBV27 and TRBJ1-1, with D perhaps TRBD1 (5 bases). Trimming removed 3 bases from V and 1 base from J, with 12 bases in between. CDR1 and CDR2 (germline): MNHEY, SMNVEV (reference sequence). This CDR3 comprises 15 residues. CDR3 region: CASSFQGGGNTEAFF. CDR3 DNA sequence: TGTGCCAGCAGTTTCCAGGGCGGGGGGAACACTGAAGCTTTCTTT.

V is TRBV28 and J is TRBJ1-2; 9 bases are a match to TRBD1. CDR1 is MDHEN, CDR2 SYDVKM, per germline. V trimming: 5 bases; J trimming: 4 bases; junction bases outside the gene matches: 5. The CDR3 runs to 14 residues. The CDR3 reads CASSLGQGFYGYTF. CDR3 bases: TGTGCCAGCAGTCTGGGACAGGGATTCTATGGCTACACCTTC.

V is TRBV7-2 and J is TRBJ2-7, with 7 bases aligning to TRBD1. The CDR3 covers 15 residues. The V segment lost 5 bases and the J segment 6 bases; nucleotides outside the gene matches: 13. Germline V gene lookup returns CDR1 SGHTA and CDR2 FQGNSA. This chain's CDR3 is CASSQRGQPLSEQYF. CDR3 sequence (DNA): TGTGCCAGCAGCCAAAGGGGACAGCCACTAAGCGAGCAGTACTTC.

V and J are TRBV11-3 and TRBJ2-1, with D possibly TRBD2 on 6 matching bases. The CDR3 contains 16 residues. From germline, CDR1 is SGHNT and CDR2 YENEEA. The V end lost 3 bases, the J end lost 1 base, and 13 bases lay between the germline ends. CDR3 protein: CASSLEGRGSYNEQFF. DNA for the CDR3: TGTGCCAGCAGCTTGGAGGGCCGGGGATCCTACAATGAGCAGTTCTTC.

This chain joins TRBV5-1 and TRBJ2-1; 7 nucleotides match TRBD1. The CDR3 extends over 16 amino acids. Trimming removed 2 bases from V and 6 bases from J; junction bases left unmatched: 11. CDR1 is SGHRS, CDR2 YFSETQ, per germline. CDR3 nucleotide sequence: TGCGCCAGCAGCTTCCGTTGGGGGACAGAAACCAATGAGCAGTTCTTC. This sequence encodes CASSFRWGTETNEQFF.

The V gene is TRBV9, the J gene TRBJ2-1; D unresolved. Germline V gene lookup returns CDR1 SGDLS and CDR2 YYNGEE. V lost 0 bases to trimming and J lost 9 bases, with 7 bases between them. CDR3 length: 12 amino acids. The CDR3 spells CASSVAEAEQFF. DNA of the CDR3: TGTGCCAGCAGCGTAGCCGAAGCTGAGCAGTTCTTC.

The chain is built from TRBV7-3 and TRBJ2-3, with 8 bases lining up with TRBD1. V was pared by 6 bases and J by 3 bases, with 8 bases of the junction left unmatched. The CDR3 has 15 amino acids. Germline V gives CDR1 SGHTA, CDR2 FQGTGA. The CDR3 region is CASSGQGRRTDTQYF. CDR3 coding DNA: TGTGCCAGCAGTGGACAGGGAAGGAGGACAGATACGCAGTATTTT.

This clone has a single count. This chain uses TRBV19 with TRBJ1-1; D is undetermined. The CDR3 contains 13 residues. V was pared by 4 bases and J by 0 bases, with 6 bases between. Germline V CDR1 and CDR2: LNHDA, SQIVND (reference sequence). The CDR3 is CASSNGMNTEAFF. The CDR3 DNA is TGTGCCAGTAGTAACGGCATGAACACTGAAGCTTTCTTT.

The rearrangement links TRBV12-5 to TRBJ2-7, with D maybe TRBD1 (7 bases). CDR1 is LGHNT and CDR2 is FRNRAP in the germline V gene. CDR3 length: 14 amino acids. Between the trimmed V and J ends, which lost 3 bases and 5 bases, there was a span of 14 bases. CDR3 residues: CASGFGGGSDEQYF. The CDR3 nucleotides read TGTGCTAGTGGTTTCGGAGGGGGCTCGGACGAGCAGTACTTC. The whole variable domain, filled in from reference TRBV12-5 and TRBJ2-7, reads DARVTQTPRHKVTEMGQEVTMRCQPILGHNTVFWYRQTMMQGLELLAYFRNRAPLDDSGMPKDRFSAEMPDATLATLKIQPSEPRDSAVYFCASGFGGGSDEQYFGPGTRLTVT.

This chain links TRBV21-1 with TRBJ1-2; the table's D call of TRBD1 was not tested on the DNA. TRBV21-1 is tagged as a pseudogene. The CDR3 totals 15 residues. The CDR3 here is CASSNRPGKHYGYTF. The CDR3 DNA sequence: TGTGCCAGCAGCAATCGTCCAGGTAAACACTATGGCTACACCTTC.

J is TRBJ1-2 and V is TRBV28, with D hard to call. Germline V lookup: CDR1 MDHEN, CDR2 SYDVKM. The CDR3 sequence is 13 residues long. Trimming shortened V by 4 bases and J by 1 base, and 7 bases separated the two germline ends. In DNA, the CDR3 is TGTGCCAGCAGTTCGCACGTTAACTATGGCTACACCTTC. Translated: CASSSHVNYGYTF.